These 17 T cell receptor beta chains share one sample of origin, sequenced in a study of blood T cell repertoires in COVID-19. Repertoires were generated with immunoSEQ multiplex PCR, while TCRdb's copy carries only in-frame clones and drops some. The sample yields 300,000 to 400,000 clones, roughly 90% seen once. Sequenced sample: PBMCs or T cells enriched from blood (not recorded which). The receptor source for this set is a young woman with acute COVID-19.

This chain links TRBV15 with TRBJ1-1, with 12 positions matching TRBD1. Germline loops: CDR1 LNHNV, CDR2 YYDKDF (reference sequence). V shed 1 base, J shed 11 bases, and the junction held 11 bases outside the gene matches. This CDR3 has 16 residues. CDR3 protein: CATSRVSGTGGLEAFF. CDR3 DNA sequence: TGTGCCACCAGCAGAGTTTCCGGGACAGGGGGCTTGGAGGCTTTCTTT.

This chain joins TRBV7-9 and TRBJ2-1, with D perhaps matching TRBD2 (6 bases). The CDR3 has 11 residues. Germline V lookup: CDR1 SEHNR, CDR2 FQNEAQ (reference sequence). V was cut by 10 bases and J by 10 bases, with 14 bases left in between. CDR3 sequence reads: CANQGAGEQFF. In DNA, the CDR3 is TGTGCCAACCAAGGGGCGGGAGAGCAGTTCTTC.

The chain uses TRBV2 and TRBJ2-4; D not resolved. The CDR3 length is 14 residues. Between the trimmed V and J ends, which lost 3 bases and 9 bases, there was a span of 15 bases. Germline V CDR1 and CDR2: SNHLY, FYNNEI. Here the CDR3 reads CASSDQASKAIQYF. CDR3 sequence (DNA): TGTGCCAGCAGTGACCAGGCCTCGAAGGCCATTCAGTACTTC.

This clone is a singleton in its sample. The chain links TRBV18 to TRBJ2-1, with TRBD1 as a possible D gene (6 bases). V was trimmed by 3 bases and J by 4 bases, leaving 10 bases between them. This CDR3 spans 14 amino acids. The V gene's germline CDR1 is KGHSH and CDR2 LQKENI. The CDR3 DNA reads TGTGCCAGCTCACCCAGGACAGTATACAATGAGCAGTTCTTC. As protein: CASSPRTVYNEQFF.

This chain links TRBV6-4 with TRBJ2-3; TRBD1 is a possible D gene (5 bases). From germline, CDR1 is MRHNA and CDR2 SNTAGT. The V end lost 6 bases, the J end lost 2 bases, and 12 bases lay between the germline ends. The CDR3 consists of 14 residues. CDR3 in amino acids: CASRKGAYTDTQYF. As DNA, the CDR3 is TGTGCCAGCAGGAAAGGGGCTTACACAGATACGCAGTATTTT.

The gene calls are TRBV5-5 and TRBJ1-4; D perhaps matches TRBD1 (6 bases). Germline assignment: CDR1 SGHKS and CDR2 YYEKEE (reference sequence). Trimming shortened V by 0 bases and J by 0 bases, and 9 bases separated the two germline ends. This CDR3 is built from 16 residues. The CDR3 protein is CASSLGGDTTNEKLFF. CDR3 sequence (DNA): TGTGCCAGCAGCTTGGGAGGGGACACAACTAATGAAAAACTGTTTTTT.

The CDR3 coding sequence is TGCGCCAGCAGCCAGGTTCGACAGGGGGCCACCGGGGAGCTGTTTTTT. It encodes CASSQVRQGATGELFF. The genes are TRBV4-1 and TRBJ2-2; 10 bases map to TRBD1. The CDR3 sequence is 16 residues long. The V gene's germline CDR1 is MGHRA and CDR2 YSYEKL. V trimming: 3 bases; J trimming: 4 bases; junction bases outside the gene matches: 5.

The genes are TRBV5-8 and TRBJ1-1; D is unclear. The CDR3 is 14 amino acids. Trimming shortened V by 5 bases and J by 1 base, and 12 bases separated the two germline ends. Germline V gene data show CDR1 as SGHTS and CDR2 as YDEGEE. The CDR3 nucleotides read TGTGCCAGCAGTCTCGGGAGAGCGAACACTGAAGCTTTCTTT. The encoded protein is CASSLGRANTEAFF. The full variable domain, in which reference TRBV5-8 and TRBJ1-1 provide the parts outside the CDR3, is EAGVTQSPTHLIKTRGQQATLRCSPISGHTSVYWYQQALGLGLQFLLWYDEGEERNRGNFPPRFSGRQFPNYSSELNVNALELEDSALYLCASSLGRANTEAFFGQGTRLTVV.

The chain uses TRBV2 and TRBJ2-7; 8 bases align to TRBD1. Germline CDR1 SNHLY, CDR2 FYNNEI. Germline trimming cut 0 bases from V and 5 bases from J; bases unmatched to any gene: 6. The CDR3 loop spans 15 amino acids. The CDR3 sequence is CASSEAGRGPDEQYF. CDR3 nucleotides: TGTGCCAGCAGTGAAGCTGGCAGGGGGCCAGACGAGCAGTACTTC.

J is TRBJ1-4 and V is TRBV6-5, with D hard to call. The CDR3 totals 13 residues. Trimming shortened V by 6 bases and J by 7 bases, and 12 bases separated the two germline ends. Germline CDR1 and CDR2: MNHEY and SVGAGI. The CDR3 loop is CASSNSLIEKLFF. In DNA form, the CDR3 reads TGTGCCAGCAGCAACAGCTTAATTGAAAAACTGTTTTTT.

The genes are TRBV10-2 and TRBJ2-7, with no clear D. Between the trimmed V and J ends, which lost 2 bases and 6 bases, there was a span of 14 bases. Germline V gene sequence: CDR1 WSHSY, CDR2 SAAADI. The CDR3 runs 14 residues. CDR3 nucleotides: TGCGCCAGCAGTGAGACAGTTTCTGTGTCCGAGCAGTACTTC. This gives the protein CASSETVSVSEQYF.

This clone was recorded once. The chain employs TRBV19 and TRBJ1-1; TRBD1 matches at 11 bases. CDR3 length equals 16 residues. The germline gives CDR1 LNHDA, CDR2 SQIVND (reference sequence). V gave up 5 bases and J gave up 4 bases; unmatched junction bases: 9. Written as DNA, the CDR3 is TGTGCCAGTAGTGTTCGGACAGGGGGCAGGACCACTGAAGCTTTCTTT. It codes for CASSVRTGGRTTEAFF.

The chain carries TRBV9 and TRBJ2-7; D is undetermined. V lost 4 bases and J 0 bases, leaving 8 bases between the germline ends. There are 13 residues in the CDR3. Germline CDR1 SGDLS, CDR2 YYNGEE. The CDR3 DNA is TGTGCCAGCAGCCCTGGAGTCTCCTACGAGCAGTACTTC. Translated: CASSPGVSYEQYF. The full variable domain, rest sourced from reference TRBV9 and TRBJ2-7, is DSGVTQTPKHLITATGQRVTLRCSPRSGDLSVYWYQQSLDQGLQFLIQYYNGEERAKGNILERFSAQQFPDLHSELNLSSLELGDSALYFCASSPGVSYEQYFGPGTRLTVT.

This clone was observed a single time. The V and J genes are TRBV4-1 and TRBJ2-5; tentative D call: TRBD2 (7 bases). CDR1 and CDR2 from the germline V gene are MGHRA and YSYEKL. This CDR3 contains 16 residues. Trimming took off 2 bases at V and 5 bases at J, with 18 bases between the two ends. CDR3 in amino acids: CASSQTPWGGGETQYF. CDR3 nucleotide sequence: TGCGCCAGCAGCCAAACCCCTTGGGGGGGCGGGGAGACCCAGTACTTC.

V gene TRBV10-1 combines with J gene TRBJ2-5, with D possibly matching TRBD1 (5 bases). Germline V lookup: CDR1 WNHNN, CDR2 SYGVQD (reference sequence). There are 14 residues in the CDR3. The ends were cut back, 4 bases at V and 0 bases at J, with 9 bases in the middle. Written as DNA, the CDR3 is TGCGCCAGCAGTGGTGGGGCCTACCAAGAGACCCAGTACTTC. It codes for CASSGGAYQETQYF.

This sequence joins TRBV9 and TRBJ2-7; the D is unclear. Germline CDR1 SGDLS, CDR2 YYNGEE. V gave up 4 bases and J gave up 6 bases, with 17 bases separating them. This CDR3 region has 14 residues. The CDR3 region is CASSPHPDGGEQYF. Written as DNA, the CDR3 is TGTGCCAGCAGCCCTCACCCTGATGGCGGCGAGCAGTACTTC.

The rearrangement links TRBV18 to TRBJ1-6, with 7 bases lining up with TRBD1. The V segment lost 3 bases and the J segment 7 bases; nucleotides outside the gene matches: 6. Per germline, CDR1 KGHSH and CDR2 LQKENI. There are 15 residues in the CDR3. The CDR3 protein is CASSPRQGSNSPLHF. The CDR3 DNA follows: TGTGCCAGCTCACCCCGACAGGGAAGCAATTCACCCCTCCACTTT.